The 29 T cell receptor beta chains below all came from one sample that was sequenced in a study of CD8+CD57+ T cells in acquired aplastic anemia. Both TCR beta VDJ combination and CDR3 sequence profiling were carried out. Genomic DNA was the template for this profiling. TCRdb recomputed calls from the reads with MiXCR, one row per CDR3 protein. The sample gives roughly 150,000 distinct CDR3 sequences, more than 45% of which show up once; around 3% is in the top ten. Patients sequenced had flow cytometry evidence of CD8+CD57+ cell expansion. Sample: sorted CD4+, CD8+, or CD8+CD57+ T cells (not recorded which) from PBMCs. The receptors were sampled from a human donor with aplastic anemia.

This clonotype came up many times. CDR3 in amino acids: CASSLGGGTNEKLFF. The CDR3 nucleotides are TGCGCCAGCAGCTTGGGAGGGGGCACTAATGAAAAACTGTTTTTT. J is TRBJ1-4 and V is TRBV5-1, with 7 positions matching TRBD1. CDR1 SGHRS and CDR2 YFSETQ come from the germline V gene. CDR3 size: 15 residues. J was trimmed by 2 bases and V by 0 bases; bases with no gene match: 1.

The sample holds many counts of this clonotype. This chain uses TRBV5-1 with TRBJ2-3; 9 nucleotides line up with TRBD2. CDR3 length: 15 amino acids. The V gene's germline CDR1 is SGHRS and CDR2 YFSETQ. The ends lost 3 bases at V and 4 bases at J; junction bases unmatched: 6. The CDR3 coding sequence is TGCGCCAGCAGCTCAGCGGGAGGAATCTCAGATACGCAGTATTTT. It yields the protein CASSSAGGISDTQYF.

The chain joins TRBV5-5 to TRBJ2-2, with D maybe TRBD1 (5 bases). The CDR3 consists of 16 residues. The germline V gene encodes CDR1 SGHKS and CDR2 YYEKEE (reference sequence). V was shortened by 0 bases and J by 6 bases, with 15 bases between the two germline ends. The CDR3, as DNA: TGTGCCAGCAGCTTGGGGCTCACCGTAGGGGCCGGGGAGCTGTTTTTT. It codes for CASSLGLTVGAGELFF.

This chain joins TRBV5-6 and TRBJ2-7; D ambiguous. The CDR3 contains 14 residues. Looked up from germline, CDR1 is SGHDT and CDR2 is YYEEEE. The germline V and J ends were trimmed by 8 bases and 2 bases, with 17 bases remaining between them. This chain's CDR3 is CASSIGPGTYEQYF. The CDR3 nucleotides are TGTGCCAGTAGTATTGGGCCAGGTACCTACGAGCAGTACTTC. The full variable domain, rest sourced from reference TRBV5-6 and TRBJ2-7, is DAGVTQSPTHLIKTRGQQVTLRCSPKSGHDTVSWYQQALGQGPQFIFQYYEEEERQRGNFPDRFSGHQFPNYSSELNVNALLLGDSALYLCASSIGPGTYEQYFGPGTRLTVT.

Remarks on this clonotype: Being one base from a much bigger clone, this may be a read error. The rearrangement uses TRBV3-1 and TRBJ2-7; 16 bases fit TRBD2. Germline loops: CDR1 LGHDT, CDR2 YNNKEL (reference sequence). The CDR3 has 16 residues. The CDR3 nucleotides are TGTGCCAACAGCCAGGGACTAGCGGGAGGGCCGGGCGAGCAGTACTTC. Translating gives CANSQGLAGGPGEQYF.

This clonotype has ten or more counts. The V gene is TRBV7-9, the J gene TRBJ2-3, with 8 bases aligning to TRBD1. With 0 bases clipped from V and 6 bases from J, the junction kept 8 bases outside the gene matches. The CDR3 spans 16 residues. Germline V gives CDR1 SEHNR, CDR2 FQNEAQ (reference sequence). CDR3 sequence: CASSLAAGGKDDTQYF. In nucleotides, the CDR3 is TGTGCCAGCAGCTTAGCTGCAGGGGGCAAAGACGATACGCAGTATTTT.

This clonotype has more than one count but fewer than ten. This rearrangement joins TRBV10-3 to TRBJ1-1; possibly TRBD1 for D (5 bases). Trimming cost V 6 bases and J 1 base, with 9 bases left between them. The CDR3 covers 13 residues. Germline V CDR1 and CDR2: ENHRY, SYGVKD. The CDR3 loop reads CAISGTENTEAFF. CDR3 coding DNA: TGTGCCATCAGCGGGACGGAGAACACTGAAGCTTTCTTT.

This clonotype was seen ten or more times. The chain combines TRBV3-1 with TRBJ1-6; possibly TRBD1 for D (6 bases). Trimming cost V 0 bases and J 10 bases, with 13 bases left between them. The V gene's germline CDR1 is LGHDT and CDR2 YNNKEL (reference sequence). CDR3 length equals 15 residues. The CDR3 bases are TGTGCCAGCAGCCAAGACGCCCAGGGGAACTCACCCCTCCACTTT. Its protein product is CASSQDAQGNSPLHF.

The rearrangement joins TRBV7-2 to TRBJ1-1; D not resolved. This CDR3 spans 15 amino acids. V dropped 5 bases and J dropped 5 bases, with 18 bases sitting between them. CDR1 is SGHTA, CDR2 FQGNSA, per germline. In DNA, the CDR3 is TGTGCCAGCAGCACCCTCATGATGGCCGGGACTGAAGCTTTCTTT. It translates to CASSTLMMAGTEAFF.

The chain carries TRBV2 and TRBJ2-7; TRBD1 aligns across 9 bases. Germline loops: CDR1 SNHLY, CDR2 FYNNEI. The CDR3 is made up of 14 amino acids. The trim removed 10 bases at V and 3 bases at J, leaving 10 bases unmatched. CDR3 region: CAIAPGTGYYEQYF. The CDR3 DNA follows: TGTGCCATCGCCCCGGGGACAGGGTACTACGAGCAGTACTTC. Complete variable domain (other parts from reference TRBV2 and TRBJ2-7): EPEVTQTPSHQVTQMGQEVILRCVPISNHLYFYWYRQILGQKVEFLVSFYNNEISEKSEIFDDQFSVERPDGSNFTLKIRSTKLEDSAMYFCAIAPGTGYYEQYFGPGTRLTVT.

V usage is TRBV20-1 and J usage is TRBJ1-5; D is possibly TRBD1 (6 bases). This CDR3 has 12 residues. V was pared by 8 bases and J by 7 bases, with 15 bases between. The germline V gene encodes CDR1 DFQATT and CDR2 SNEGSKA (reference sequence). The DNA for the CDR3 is TGCAGTTTAGAGGGGGATCGCCAGCCCCAGCATTTT. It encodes CSLEGDRQPQHF.

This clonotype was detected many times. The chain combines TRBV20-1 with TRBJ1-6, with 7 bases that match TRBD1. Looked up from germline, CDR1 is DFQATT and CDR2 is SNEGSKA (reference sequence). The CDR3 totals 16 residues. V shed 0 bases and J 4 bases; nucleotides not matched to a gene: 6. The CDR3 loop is CSARDTRQGYNSPLHF. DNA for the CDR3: TGCAGTGCTAGAGATACGAGACAGGGTTATAATTCACCCCTCCACTTT.

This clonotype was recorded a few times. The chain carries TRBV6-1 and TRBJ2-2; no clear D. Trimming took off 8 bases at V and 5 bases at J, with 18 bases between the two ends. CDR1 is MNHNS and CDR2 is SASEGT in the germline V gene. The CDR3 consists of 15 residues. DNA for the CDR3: TGTGCCAGCCTAGTCGACGGCAGTTTTACCGGGGAGCTGTTTTTT. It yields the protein CASLVDGSFTGELFF.

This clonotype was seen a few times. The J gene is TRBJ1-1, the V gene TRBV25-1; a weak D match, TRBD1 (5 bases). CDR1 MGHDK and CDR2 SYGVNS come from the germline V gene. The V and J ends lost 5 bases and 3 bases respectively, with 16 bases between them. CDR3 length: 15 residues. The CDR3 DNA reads TGTGCCAGCAGTCCCACCGCAGGGTGGTACACTGAAGCTTTCTTT. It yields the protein CASSPTAGWYTEAFF.

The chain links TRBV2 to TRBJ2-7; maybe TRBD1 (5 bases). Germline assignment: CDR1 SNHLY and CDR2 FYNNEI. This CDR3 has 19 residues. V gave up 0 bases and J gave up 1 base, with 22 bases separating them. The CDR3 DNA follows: TGTGCCAGCAGTGAAGCACAAGCCCCCTATTTCAGGGAATCCTACGAGCAGTACTTC. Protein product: CASSEAQAPYFRESYEQYF.

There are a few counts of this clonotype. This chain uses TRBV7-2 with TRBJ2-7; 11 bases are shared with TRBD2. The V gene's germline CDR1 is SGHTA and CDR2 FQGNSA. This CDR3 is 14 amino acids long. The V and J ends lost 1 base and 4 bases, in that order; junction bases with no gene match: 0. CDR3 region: CASSLVAGGYEQYF. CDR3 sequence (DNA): TGTGCCAGCAGCTTAGTAGCGGGAGGGTACGAGCAGTACTTC.

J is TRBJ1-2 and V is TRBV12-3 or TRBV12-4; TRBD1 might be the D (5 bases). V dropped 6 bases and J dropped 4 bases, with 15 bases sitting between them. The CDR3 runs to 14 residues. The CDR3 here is CASSQGGGVYGYTF. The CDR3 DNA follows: TGTGCCAGCAGCCAGGGCGGAGGGGTCTATGGCTACACCTTC.

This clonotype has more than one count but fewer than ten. CDR3 amino acids: CASSPFGTDNTEAFF. CDR3 DNA: TGTGCCAGCTCACCTTTCGGGACAGATAACACTGAAGCTTTCTTT. The chain combines TRBV18 with TRBJ1-1, with 7 bases fitting TRBD1. Per the germline V gene, CDR1 is KGHSH and CDR2 is LQKENI. The J segment lost 2 bases and the V segment lost 3 bases, leaving 6 bases of the junction unmatched. The length of the CDR3 is 15 residues.

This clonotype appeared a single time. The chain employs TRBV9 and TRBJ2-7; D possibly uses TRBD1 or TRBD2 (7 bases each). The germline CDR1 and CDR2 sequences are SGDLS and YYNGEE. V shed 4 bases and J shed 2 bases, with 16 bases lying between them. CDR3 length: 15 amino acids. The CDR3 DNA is TGTGCCAGCAGCCCCAGGGGGAGCGGGACCTACGAGCAGTACTTC. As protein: CASSPRGSGTYEQYF.

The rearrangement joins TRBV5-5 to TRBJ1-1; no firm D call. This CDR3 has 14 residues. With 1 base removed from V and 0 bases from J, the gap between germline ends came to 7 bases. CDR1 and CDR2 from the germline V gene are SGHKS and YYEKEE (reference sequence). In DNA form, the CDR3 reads TGTGCCAGCAGCTTGTCCGTAATGAACACTGAAGCTTTCTTT. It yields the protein CASSLSVMNTEAFF.

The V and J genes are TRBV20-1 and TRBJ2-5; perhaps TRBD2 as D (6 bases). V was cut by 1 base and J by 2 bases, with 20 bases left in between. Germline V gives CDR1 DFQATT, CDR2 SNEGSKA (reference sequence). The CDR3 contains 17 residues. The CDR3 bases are TGCAGTGCTAGAGGCCCCAGGGAGGAGAGGATTCAAGAGACCCAGTACTTC. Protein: CSARGPREERIQETQYF.

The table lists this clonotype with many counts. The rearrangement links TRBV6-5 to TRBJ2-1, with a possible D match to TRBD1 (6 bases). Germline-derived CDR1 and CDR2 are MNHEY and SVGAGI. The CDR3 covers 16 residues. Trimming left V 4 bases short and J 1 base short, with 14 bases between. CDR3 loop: CASSLMPGHSYNEQFF. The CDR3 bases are TGTGCCAGCAGTTTAATGCCGGGACATTCCTACAATGAGCAGTTCTTC.

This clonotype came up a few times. Here the CDR3 reads CASSSPGQGRGGQFF. The DNA of the CDR3 is TGTGCCAGCAGTTCCCCGGGACAGGGGCGAGGTGGGCAGTTCTTC. The chain links TRBV12-3 or TRBV12-4 to TRBJ2-1, with TRBD1 matching over 10 bases. The CDR3 has 15 residues. V shed 4 bases and J 12 bases; nucleotides not matched to a gene: 12.

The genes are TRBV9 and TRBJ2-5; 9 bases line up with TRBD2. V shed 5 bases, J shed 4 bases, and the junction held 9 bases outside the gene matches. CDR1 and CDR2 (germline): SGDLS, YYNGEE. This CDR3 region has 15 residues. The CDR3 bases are TGTGCCAGCAGTCAGGATAGCGGGAGTCGAGAGACCCAGTACTTC. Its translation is CASSQDSGSRETQYF.

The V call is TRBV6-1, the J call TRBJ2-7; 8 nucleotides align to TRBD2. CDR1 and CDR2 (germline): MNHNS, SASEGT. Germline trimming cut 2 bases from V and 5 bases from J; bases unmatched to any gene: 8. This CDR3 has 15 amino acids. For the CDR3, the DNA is TGTGCCAGCAGTGAAAACAGCGGGAGTCAAAACGAGCAGTACTTC. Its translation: CASSENSGSQNEQYF.

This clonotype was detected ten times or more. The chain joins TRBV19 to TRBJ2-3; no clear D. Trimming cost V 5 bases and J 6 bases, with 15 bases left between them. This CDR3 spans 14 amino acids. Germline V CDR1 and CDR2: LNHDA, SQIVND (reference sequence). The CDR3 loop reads CASSVSFGVDTQYF. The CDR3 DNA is TGTGCCAGTAGTGTCAGCTTTGGCGTGGATACGCAGTATTTT.

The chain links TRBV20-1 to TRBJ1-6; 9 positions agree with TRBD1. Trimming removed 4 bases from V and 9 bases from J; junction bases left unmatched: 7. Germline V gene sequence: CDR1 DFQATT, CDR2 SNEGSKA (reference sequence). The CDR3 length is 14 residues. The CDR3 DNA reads TGCAGTGCTATTTCGGGACAGGGACGTTCACCCCTCCACTTT. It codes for CSAISGQGRSPLHF.

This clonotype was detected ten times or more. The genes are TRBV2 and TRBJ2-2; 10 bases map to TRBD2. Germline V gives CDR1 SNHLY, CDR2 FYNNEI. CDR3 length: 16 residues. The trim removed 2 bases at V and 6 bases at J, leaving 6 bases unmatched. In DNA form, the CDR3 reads TGTGCCAGCAGTGAACTGGGGCTAGCGGGAGCCGGGGAGCTGTTTTTT. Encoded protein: CASSELGLAGAGELFF.

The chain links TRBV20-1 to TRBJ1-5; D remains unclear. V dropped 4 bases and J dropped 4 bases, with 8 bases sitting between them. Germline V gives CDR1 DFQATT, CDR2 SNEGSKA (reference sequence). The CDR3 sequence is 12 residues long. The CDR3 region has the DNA TGCAGTGCTATGAGTAGGAATCAGCCCCAGCATTTT. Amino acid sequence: CSAMSRNQPQHF.